Described below is a single T cell receptor (beta chain) sequence and its context. This entry belongs to a study of shared clonotypes between healthy human individuals. Assay used: immunoSEQ multiplex PCR; TCRdb lists only in-frame clones, some missing. The data contain about 100,000 clones, about 63% of them seen just once; the ten biggest clones take up around 25%. V was clipped by 2 bases and J by 3 bases; unmatched bases: 5. This CDR3 has 16 residues. CDR1 is SNHLY and CDR2 is FYNNEI in the germline V gene. Sequenced material: memory CD8+ T cells sorted from blood. Indicated subset: CD45RO+ cells pooled with CCR7-negative TemRA cells. The sequence was obtained from a woman aged 30 to 39 in good health. The genes are TRBV2 and TRBJ2-3, with TRBD2 matching 10 bases. The CDR3 DNA is TGTGCCAGCAGTGAAAGGGTACTAGCGGGGACAGATACGCAGTATTTT. It encodes CASSERVLAGTDTQYF.